These 9 T cell receptor beta chains originate from one sample sequenced in a study of blood T cell repertoires in COVID-19. Here immunoSEQ multiplex PCR was the method, and the copy in TCRdb shows in-frame clones only, minus some. The sample holds some 370,000 clones; around 87% are singletons and the top ten take 8.5% to 12%. Sequencing was carried out using peripheral blood. Source of these receptors: a woman aged 25 to 39 with COVID-19, enrolled during active disease.

On this clone: Other DNA sequences from this sample encode an identical CDR3 as well. The rearrangement uses TRBV19 and TRBJ1-5; 10 positions agree with TRBD1. Trimming removed 5 bases from V and 2 bases from J; junction bases left unmatched: 3. The CDR3 covers 15 residues. Germline CDR1 and CDR2: LNHDA and SQIVND (reference sequence). The CDR3 protein is CASSAGTGGNQPQHF. In DNA, the CDR3 is TGTGCCAGTAGTGCTGGGACAGGGGGCAATCAGCCCCAGCATTTT.

The J gene is TRBJ2-7, the V gene TRBV6-6; 14 bases map to TRBD2. V lost 4 bases and J lost 6; bases outside the gene matches: 2. The CDR3 is 14 amino acids. The germline gives CDR1 MNHNY, CDR2 SVGAGI (reference sequence). This CDR3 reads CASSSGLAGVEQYF. CDR3 coding DNA: TGTGCCAGCAGTTCGGGACTAGCGGGAGTCGAGCAGTACTTC.

This chain connects TRBV5-6 to TRBJ2-7; 8 bases map to TRBD2. The junction had 7 bases not matched to a gene; V was cut back by 6 bases and J by 2 bases. The germline V gene encodes CDR1 SGHDT and CDR2 YYEEEE. The CDR3 has 14 amino acids. The CDR3 loop reads CASNIAGRTYEQYF. CDR3 DNA: TGTGCCAGCAACATAGCGGGACGAACCTACGAGCAGTACTTC.

The chain has TRBV7-2 and TRBJ1-1; D remains unclear. V was clipped by 4 bases and J by 4 bases, with 13 bases between them. This CDR3 spans 14 amino acids. CDR1 is SGHTA, CDR2 FQGNSA, per germline. The CDR3 region has the DNA TGTGCCAGCAGCTCCGACACCTTGATCACTGAAGCTTTCTTT. Translated: CASSSDTLITEAFF.

In this sample, this clone turned up a few times. The same CDR3 also results from other DNA sequences found in this sample. The chain couples TRBV6-5 to TRBJ1-5, with D uncertain. V lost 0 bases to trimming and J lost 3 bases, with 9 bases between them. CDR1 is MNHEY and CDR2 is SVGAGI in the germline V gene. The CDR3 contains 15 residues. CDR3 sequence reads: CASSYSGGSNQPQHF. Written as DNA, the CDR3 is TGTGCCAGCAGTTACTCCGGAGGGTCCAATCAGCCCCAGCATTTT.

J is TRBJ2-2 and V is TRBV27, with 9 bases fitting TRBD1. The germline V gene encodes CDR1 MNHEY and CDR2 SMNVEV (reference sequence). The CDR3 has 17 residues. J gave up 3 bases and V 1 base, and 6 bases lay outside the gene matches. CDR3: CASSLWGTGRDTGELFF. The DNA of the CDR3 is TGTGCCAGCAGTTTATGGGGGACAGGGCGGGACACCGGGGAGCTGTTTTTT.

The CDR3 DNA sequence: TGTGCCAGCAGCTTAAAAGACAGGGGGCGTGAGCAGTACTTC. Amino acids: CASSLKDRGREQYF. The rearrangement uses TRBV7-2 and TRBJ2-7; 10 nucleotides match TRBD1. Looked up from germline, CDR1 is SGHTA and CDR2 is FQGNSA. The CDR3 runs 14 residues. After removal of 2 bases from V and 7 bases from J, the junction contained 5 bases not matched to a gene.

This clone was recorded only once. The CDR3 nucleotides read TGTGCCAGCAGTGAAGAGAGAGCCTACGAGCAGTACTTC. Its protein is CASSEERAYEQYF. The chain joins TRBV6-1 to TRBJ2-7; D unresolved. This CDR3 region has 13 residues. Germline assignment: CDR1 MNHNS and CDR2 SASEGT. V was shortened by 1 base and J by 2 bases, with 6 bases between the two germline ends.

This chain joins TRBV4-1 and TRBJ2-7, with D possibly being TRBD2 (5 bases). Trimming left V 0 bases short and J 4 bases short, with 10 bases between. Germline V lookup: CDR1 MGHRA, CDR2 YSYEKL. The CDR3 is 14 amino acids. The CDR3 protein is CASSQDGLNYEQYF. The CDR3 DNA sequence: TGCGCCAGCAGCCAAGATGGACTGAATTACGAGCAGTACTTC.